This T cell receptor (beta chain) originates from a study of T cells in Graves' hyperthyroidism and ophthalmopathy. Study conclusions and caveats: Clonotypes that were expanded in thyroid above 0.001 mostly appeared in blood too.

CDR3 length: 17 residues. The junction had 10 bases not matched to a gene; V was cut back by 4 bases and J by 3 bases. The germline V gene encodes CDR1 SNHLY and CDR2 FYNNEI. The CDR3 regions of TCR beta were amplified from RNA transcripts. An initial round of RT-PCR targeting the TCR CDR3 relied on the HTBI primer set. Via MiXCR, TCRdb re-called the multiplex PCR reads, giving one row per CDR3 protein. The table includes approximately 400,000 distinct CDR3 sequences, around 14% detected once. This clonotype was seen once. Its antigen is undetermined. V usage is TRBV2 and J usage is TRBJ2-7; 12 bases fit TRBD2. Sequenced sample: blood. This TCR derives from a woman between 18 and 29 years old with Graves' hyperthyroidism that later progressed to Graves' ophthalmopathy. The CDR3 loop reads CASSARLAGVVGYEQYF. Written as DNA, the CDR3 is TGTGCCAGCAGTGCTAGACTAGCGGGAGTCGTTGGCTACGAGCAGTACTTC.